One T cell receptor (beta chain) is described in this entry. This specimen comes from a study of technical replicates of blood from a handful of donors. Only in-frame clones appear in the TCRdb table, and some are missing; sequencing was by immunoSEQ multiplex PCR. In the table there are tens of thousands of clones, about 95% of which are singletons. Sequenced input: PBMCs. This clonotype was sampled from a human donor in good health. Some clones in this sample may be carry-over from other donors' samples.

CDR3 nucleotide sequence: TGTGCCAGCAGTTACTCGAATATCGGGACACCCCTTGAAGCTTTCTTT. Translated, it gives CASSYSNIGTPLEAFF. V and J are TRBV6-5 and TRBJ1-1; possible D gene TRBD1, 6 bases. The V and J ends lost 0 bases and 7 bases respectively, with 18 bases between them. The CDR3 extends over 16 amino acids. The germline CDR1 and CDR2 sequences are MNHEY and SVGAGI.